The 8 T cell receptor beta chains given below trace back to one sample, sequenced in a study of T cells in Graves' hyperthyroidism and ophthalmopathy. The source material, RNA transcripts, was used to amplify TCR beta CDR3 regions. Researchers ran a first-round RT-PCR on the TCR CDR3 using the HTBI primer set. One entry per CDR3 protein results from TCRdb running MiXCR on the multiplex PCR reads. The data show around 400,000 distinct CDR3 sequences, roughly 15% seen once. Sequenced: blood. These receptors came from a woman aged 55-69 years with Graves' ophthalmopathy.

This sequence joins TRBV7-9 and TRBJ2-5, with D possibly TRBD1 on 6 matching bases. V shed 4 bases and J shed 1 base, with 13 bases lying between them. This CDR3 region has 15 residues. Germline V CDR1 and CDR2: SEHNR, FQNEAQ (reference sequence). DNA of the CDR3: TGTGCCAGCAGCTCCCGGGACAAAGTCCAAGAGACCCAGTACTTC. Its protein product is CASSSRDKVQETQYF.

The chain employs TRBV4-1 and TRBJ1-5, with 9 nucleotides matching TRBD1. Losses at the gene ends were 0 bases for V and 6 bases for J; bases not matched to a gene: 6. Germline CDR1 is MGHRA and CDR2 is YSYEKL. The CDR3 loop spans 16 amino acids. DNA for the CDR3: TGCGCCAGCAGCCAAGATCTTACAGGGGGCACTCAGCCCCAGCATTTT. Its translation is CASSQDLTGGTQPQHF.

This clonotype has ten or more counts. This sequence joins TRBV3-1 and TRBJ2-5; D is unclear. Between the trimmed V and J ends, which lost 2 bases and 3 bases, there was a span of 7 bases. Per germline, CDR1 LGHDT and CDR2 YNNKEL (reference sequence). The CDR3 totals 13 residues. In DNA, the CDR3 is TGTGCCAGCAGCCAAAAACCGGAAGAGACCCAGTACTTC. It yields the protein CASSQKPEETQYF.

This clonotype showed up many times. The chain carries TRBV11-2 and TRBJ2-3; 10 nucleotides match TRBD2. V dropped 2 bases and J dropped 4; count of bases not matched to a gene: 6. The CDR3 is made up of 16 amino acids. The germline V gene encodes CDR1 SGHAT and CDR2 FQNNGV. The CDR3: CASSLRSSGRSDTQYF. The CDR3 DNA reads TGTGCCAGCAGCTTAAGGTCTAGCGGGAGATCAGATACGCAGTATTTT.

This clonotype was seen a few times. V usage is TRBV6-1 and J usage is TRBJ2-5, with D possibly TRBD2 on 5 matching bases. Trimming stripped 6 bases from V and 5 bases from J, with 13 bases between. The CDR3 sequence is 13 residues long. From germline, CDR1 is MNHNS and CDR2 SASEGT. The CDR3 nucleotides read TGTGCCAGCAGCCGGACGGGGATTGAGACCCAGTACTTC. Translating it yields CASSRTGIETQYF.

There are many counts of this clonotype. The chain couples TRBV12-3 or TRBV12-4 to TRBJ2-7, with TRBD1 identical over 9 bases. The CDR3 is 15 amino acids. The ends lost 5 bases at V and 3 bases at J; junction bases unmatched: 8. For the CDR3, the DNA is TGTGCCAGCAGTGCCACAGGGGGCGTTGTCTACGAGCAGTACTTC. Translating gives CASSATGGVVYEQYF.

There are many counts of this clonotype. The V and J genes are TRBV30 and TRBJ2-2; a possible D gene is TRBD1 (5 bases). The germline gives CDR1 GTSNPN, CDR2 SVGIG (reference sequence). Trimming removed 0 bases from V and 5 bases from J, with 7 bases in between. The CDR3 length is 13 residues. This CDR3 reads CAWSVGRTGELFF. CDR3 coding DNA: TGTGCCTGGAGTGTGGGGCGGACCGGGGAGCTGTTTTTT.

This clonotype has at least ten counts. The chain couples TRBV11-2 to TRBJ2-1; D remains ambiguous. The CDR3 length is 12 residues. Germline V gene data show CDR1 as SGHAT and CDR2 as FQNNGV. V lost 5 bases and J 7 bases, leaving 9 bases between the germline ends. The CDR3 nucleotides read TGTGCCAGCAGCGCGGACCTTAATGAGCAGTTCTTC. Residues: CASSADLNEQFF.